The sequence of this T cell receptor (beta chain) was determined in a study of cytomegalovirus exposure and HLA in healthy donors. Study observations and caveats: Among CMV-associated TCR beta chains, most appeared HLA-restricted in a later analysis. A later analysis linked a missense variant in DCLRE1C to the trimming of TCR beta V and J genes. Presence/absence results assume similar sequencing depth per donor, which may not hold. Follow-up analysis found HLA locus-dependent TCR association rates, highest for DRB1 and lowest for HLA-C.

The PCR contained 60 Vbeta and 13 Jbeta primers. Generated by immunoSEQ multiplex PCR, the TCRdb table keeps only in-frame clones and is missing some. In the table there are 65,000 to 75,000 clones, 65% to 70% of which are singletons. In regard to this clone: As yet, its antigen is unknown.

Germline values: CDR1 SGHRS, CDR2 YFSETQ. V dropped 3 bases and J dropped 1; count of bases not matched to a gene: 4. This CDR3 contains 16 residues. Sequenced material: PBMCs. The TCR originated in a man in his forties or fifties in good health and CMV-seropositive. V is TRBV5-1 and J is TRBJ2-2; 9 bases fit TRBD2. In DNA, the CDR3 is TGCGCCAGCAGCTCGCGGACTAGCGTGAACACCGGGGAGCTGTTTTTT. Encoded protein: CASSSRTSVNTGELFF.